This entry lists 32 T cell receptor beta chains sequenced from one sample in a study of T cells in Graves' hyperthyroidism and ophthalmopathy. It was RNA transcripts that yielded the amplified TCR beta CDR3 regions. With the HTBI primer set, the TCR CDR3 went through a first round of RT-PCR. Via MiXCR, TCRdb re-called the multiplex PCR reads, giving one row per CDR3 protein. Of about 270,000 distinct CDR3 sequences in the sample, approximately 23% were seen once. Sequences were obtained from blood. These receptors were collected from a man aged 25 to 40 with Graves' ophthalmopathy.

The V call is TRBV7-8, the J call TRBJ1-1; no definite D call. The V gene lost 4 bases and the J gene lost 0 bases, with 15 bases spanning the gap. The CDR3 contains 16 residues. Germline V gives CDR1 SGHVS, CDR2 FQNEAQ. CDR3 nucleotide sequence: TGTGCCAGCAGCTCTTGGTTGGGAGATATGAACACTGAAGCTTTCTTT. It codes for CASSSWLGDMNTEAFF.

Only a few counts were recorded for this clonotype. The chain employs TRBV20-1 and TRBJ1-3; a weak D match, TRBD1 (5 bases). Germline CDR1 reads DFQATT; CDR2 reads SNEGSKA (reference sequence). The CDR3 consists of 13 residues. V was clipped by 3 bases and J by 4 bases, with 10 bases between them. CDR3 DNA sequence: TGCAGTGCTAGCGGGCAGGGAGGAAACACCATATATTTT. Its protein product is CSASGQGGNTIYF.

A few counts support this clonotype. This sequence joins TRBV6-1 and TRBJ2-1; 11 nucleotides line up with TRBD2. After removal of 7 bases from V and 2 bases from J, the junction contained 10 bases not matched to a gene. The CDR3 covers 17 residues. Germline V gene data show CDR1 as MNHNS and CDR2 as SASEGT. The CDR3 region is CASTPGGSGRAYNEQFF. Written as DNA, the CDR3 is TGTGCCAGCACCCCCGGGGGTAGCGGGAGGGCCTACAATGAGCAGTTCTTC.

This clonotype has at least ten counts. The chain links TRBV2 to TRBJ1-5; the D is unclear. CDR3 length: 12 residues. Trimming stripped 4 bases from V and 4 bases from J, with 5 bases between. The germline gives CDR1 SNHLY, CDR2 FYNNEI. CDR3 DNA: TGTGCCAGCAGTGCGGAAAATCAGCCCCAGCATTTT. Translated: CASSAENQPQHF.

The chain has TRBV5-1 and TRBJ2-7, with a tentative D call TRBD1 (6 bases). The V gene lost 4 bases and the J gene lost 3 bases, with 14 bases spanning the gap. The CDR3 contains 14 residues. CDR1 and CDR2 (germline): SGHRS, YFSETQ. For the CDR3, the DNA is TGCGCCAGCAGCGTAACTTTGGACAGCTACGAGCAGTACTTC. This encodes CASSVTLDSYEQYF.

In its sample, this clonotype was seen many times. The rearrangement joins TRBV11-2 to TRBJ1-2; D gene unclear. The CDR3 extends over 13 amino acids. Per the germline V gene, CDR1 is SGHAT and CDR2 is FQNNGV. Trimming took 3 bases from V and 4 from J, leaving 9 bases between them. CDR3 DNA: TGTGCCAGCAGCTTGAGCGGAACCTATGGCTACACCTTC. Its translation is CASSLSGTYGYTF.

V usage is TRBV2 and J usage is TRBJ2-2, with D perhaps TRBD1 (6 bases). This CDR3 region has 15 residues. CDR1 is SNHLY, CDR2 FYNNEI, per germline. V lost 6 bases and J 4 bases, leaving 15 bases between the germline ends. The DNA of the CDR3 is TGTGCCAGCAGCGGGTCCCGACAGGCCACCGGGGAGCTGTTTTTT. Translation: CASSGSRQATGELFF. The full variable domain, completed using reference TRBV2 and TRBJ2-2, is EPEVTQTPSHQVTQMGQEVILRCVPISNHLYFYWYRQILGQKVEFLVSFYNNEISEKSEIFDDQFSVERPDGSNFTLKIRSTKLEDSAMYFCASSGSRQATGELFFGEGSRLTVL.

This clonotype was counted ten times or more. The J gene is TRBJ2-7, the V gene TRBV30; 7 bases are a match to TRBD2. V was clipped by 7 bases and J by 3 bases; unmatched bases: 6. In germline, CDR1 is GTSNPN, CDR2 SVGIG (reference sequence). The CDR3 is 12 amino acids. This CDR3 reads CASAGERYEQYF. DNA for the CDR3: TGTGCCTCCGCGGGAGAGCGCTACGAGCAGTACTTC. The whole variable domain, filled in from reference TRBV30 and TRBJ2-7, reads SQTIHQWPATLVQPVGSPLSLECTVEGTSNPNLYWYRQAAGRGLQLLFYSVGIGQISSEVPQNLSASRPQDRQFILSSKKLLLSDSGFYLCASAGERYEQYFGPGTRLTVT.

This clonotype was recorded a few times. The chain uses TRBV20-1 and TRBJ2-7; 7 bases are a match to TRBD1. Germline lookup yields CDR1 DFQATT and CDR2 SNEGSKA (reference sequence). V was clipped by 5 bases and J by 0 bases; unmatched bases: 10. CDR3 size: 15 residues. This CDR3 reads CSAPTDRAPSYEQYF. The CDR3 DNA reads as TGCAGTGCTCCGACTGACAGGGCTCCCTCCTACGAGCAGTACTTC.

The chain employs TRBV28 and TRBJ1-3; 12 nucleotides agree with TRBD1. Germline CDR1 and CDR2: MDHEN and SYDVKM. V gave up 9 bases and J gave up 10 bases; unmatched junction bases: 7. There are 13 residues in the CDR3. CDR3 DNA: TGTGCCAGTTGGGACAGGGGGCGGAAGACCATATATTTT. This translates into CASWDRGRKTIYF.

This clonotype was observed a few times. V gene TRBV6-2 or TRBV6-3 combines with J gene TRBJ1-4; TRBD1 agrees at 10 bases. With 5 bases clipped from V and 6 bases from J, the junction kept 6 bases outside the gene matches. CDR3 length: 15 residues. The germline V gene encodes CDR1 MNHEY and CDR2 SVGEGT. The CDR3 coding sequence is TGTGCCAGCAGTCCATCCGGGACAGGGGATGAAAAACTGTTTTTT. As protein: CASSPSGTGDEKLFF.

In DNA form, the CDR3 reads TGTGCCAGCAGGCCCTTGAAATCCGGAAACACCATATATTTT. The encoded protein is CASRPLKSGNTIYF. The V gene is TRBV6-2 or TRBV6-3, the J gene TRBJ1-3; D unclear. CDR3 size: 14 residues. Germline lookup yields CDR1 MNHEY and CDR2 SVGEGT. Trimming took 6 bases from V and 4 from J, leaving 13 bases between them.

This clonotype has only a few counts. This chain connects TRBV18 to TRBJ2-1, with 9 bases that match TRBD1. Germline assignment: CDR1 KGHSH and CDR2 LQKENI. There are 16 residues in the CDR3. V was pared by 2 bases and J by 10 bases, with 12 bases of the junction left unmatched. The CDR3 protein is CASSPNLGQGSREQFF. The CDR3 nucleotides are TGTGCCAGCTCACCAAATTTGGGACAGGGCTCTCGGGAGCAGTTCTTC.

The genes are TRBV11-2 and TRBJ2-7; D is undetermined. Germline lookup yields CDR1 SGHAT and CDR2 FQNNGV. Trimming shortened V by 5 bases and J by 3 bases, and 17 bases separated the two germline ends. The CDR3 spans 15 residues. CDR3 amino acids: CASSQPGSPGYEQYF. The CDR3 DNA reads as TGTGCCAGCAGCCAACCTGGTTCCCCGGGCTACGAGCAGTACTTC. Filled out from reference TRBV11-2 and TRBJ2-7, the complete variable domain reads EAGVAQSPRYKIIEKRQSVAFWCNPISGHATLYWYQQILGQGPKLLIQFQNNGVVDDSQLPKDRFSAERLKGVDSTLKIQPAKLEDSAVYLCASSQPGSPGYEQYFGPGTRLTVT.

For this clonotype: The junction shows a germline mismatch at one end, possibly a read error. This sequence joins TRBV11-2 and TRBJ2-7; D is perhaps TRBD1 (6 bases). From germline, CDR1 is SGHAT and CDR2 FQNNGV. This CDR3 contains 14 residues. DNA of the CDR3: TGTGCCGGCAGCTTAGGGCCAGGGGCCTACGAGCAGTACTTC. This sequence encodes CAGSLGPGAYEQYF.

This clonotype showed up just a few times. The rearrangement links TRBV11-2 to TRBJ1-5, with 8 bases fitting TRBD1. After removal of 2 bases from V and 0 bases from J, the junction contained 6 bases not matched to a gene. Germline loops: CDR1 SGHAT, CDR2 FQNNGV. The CDR3 is made up of 17 amino acids. The CDR3 bases are TGTGCCAGCAGCTTACTCGGGACAGGCCATAGCAATCAGCCCCAGCATTTT. Encoded protein: CASSLLGTGHSNQPQHF.

At least ten counts were recorded for this clonotype. The chain recombines TRBV7-9 with TRBJ1-2, with unresolved D. This CDR3 spans 15 amino acids. V shed 4 bases and J shed 8 bases, with 20 bases lying between them. Looked up from germline, CDR1 is SEHNR and CDR2 is FQNEAQ (reference sequence). CDR3 nucleotide sequence: TGTGCCAGCAGCTCCACGGGAGGAACACGCTTGGGCTACACCTTC. This gives the protein CASSSTGGTRLGYTF.

This clonotype was detected many times. The chain links TRBV11-2 to TRBJ2-1; 14 nucleotides agree with TRBD2. This CDR3 is 15 amino acids long. The V gene end was trimmed by 5 bases and the J gene end by 7 bases; junction bases not matched to a gene: 4. CDR1 and CDR2 from the germline V gene are SGHAT and FQNNGV. The CDR3, as DNA: TGTGCCAGCAGCGCGCGGACTAGCGGGAGGAATGAGCAGTTCTTC. Its translation: CASSARTSGRNEQFF.

The V gene is TRBV6-2 or TRBV6-3, the J gene TRBJ1-4, with D tentatively TRBD1 (5 bases). V dropped 8 bases and J dropped 8 bases, with 21 bases sitting between them. Germline V gene data show CDR1 as MNHEY and CDR2 as SVGEGT. The CDR3 runs 15 residues. CDR3 in amino acids: CASGRWEFGGEKLFF. CDR3 in DNA: TGTGCCAGCGGTCGGTGGGAATTTGGGGGGGAAAAACTGTTTTTT.

V and J are TRBV28 and TRBJ2-7; 9 nucleotides agree with TRBD1. V was clipped by 1 base and J by 2 bases; unmatched bases: 6. The CDR3 runs 16 residues. The germline gives CDR1 MDHEN, CDR2 SYDVKM. The CDR3 DNA is TGTGCCAGCAGTTTATTACAGGGGGCGGTAACCTACGAGCAGTACTTC. It yields the protein CASSLLQGAVTYEQYF.

For this clonotype: This may be a read error, as it is one base from a much larger clone. The V call is TRBV11-3, the J call TRBJ2-2; no firm D call. The CDR3 is 14 amino acids. From germline, CDR1 is SGHNT and CDR2 YENEEA. CDR3 in DNA: TGTACCAGCAGCTTAAGACTCCAAGCCGGGGAGCTGTTTTTT. Amino acids: CTSSLRLQAGELFF.

This clonotype was found a few times. This chain joins TRBV14 and TRBJ2-2; no clear D. Germline V gene data show CDR1 as SGHDN and CDR2 as FVKESK. The V gene lost 0 bases and the J gene lost 5 bases, with 7 bases spanning the gap. The CDR3 has 14 amino acids. CDR3 protein: CASSQDHGTGELFF. DNA of the CDR3: TGTGCCAGCAGCCAAGATCACGGAACCGGGGAGCTGTTTTTT. The full variable domain, with the rest looked up from reference TRBV14 and TRBJ2-2, is EAGVTQFPSHSVIEKGQTVTLRCDPISGHDNLYWYRRVMGKEIKFLLHFVKESKQDESGMPNNRFLAERTGGTYSTLKVQPAELEDSGVYFCASSQDHGTGELFFGEGSRLTVL.

This clonotype was seen only a few times. This sequence joins TRBV28 and TRBJ1-2; D unresolved. Germline CDR1 is MDHEN and CDR2 is SYDVKM. CDR3 length: 15 residues. V was clipped by 5 bases and J by 2 bases, with 15 bases between them. The CDR3 here is CASSAPGSENYGYTF. The CDR3 nucleotides are TGTGCCAGCAGTGCCCCGGGTAGTGAAAACTATGGCTACACCTTC.

The genes are TRBV6-2 or TRBV6-3 and TRBJ2-4; TRBD2 agrees at 12 bases. J was trimmed by 0 bases and V by 2 bases; bases with no gene match: 2. This CDR3 comprises 17 residues. Germline V gene lookup returns CDR1 MNHEY and CDR2 SVGEGT. The CDR3 sequence: CASSYQGLAGAKNIQYF. The CDR3 nucleotides are TGTGCCAGCAGTTACCAGGGACTAGCGGGAGCCAAAAACATTCAGTACTTC.

This clonotype was counted between two and nine times. The chain combines TRBV5-8 with TRBJ1-5; TRBD1 aligns across 8 bases. The CDR3 loop spans 19 amino acids. The germline gives CDR1 SGHTS, CDR2 YDEGEE. V shed 5 bases and J 0 bases; nucleotides not matched to a gene: 16. The CDR3 loop is CASSQIFVQGAHSNQPQHF. Here the CDR3 DNA reads TGTGCCAGCAGTCAAATCTTCGTTCAGGGGGCGCATAGCAATCAGCCCCAGCATTTT.

The rearrangement joins TRBV18 to TRBJ2-3; D remains ambiguous. The V end was cut by 0 bases, the J end by 2 bases, with 12 bases between. Germline loops: CDR1 KGHSH, CDR2 LQKENI. This CDR3 has 16 residues. The CDR3 DNA sequence: TGTGCCAGCTCACCACCGTGGACGGAGATCACAGATACGCAGTATTTT. This translates into CASSPPWTEITDTQYF.

This clonotype was detected only a few times. The V call is TRBV19, the J call TRBJ1-5; D gene unclear. Trimming removed 7 bases from V and 0 bases from J, with 13 bases in between. Germline loops: CDR1 LNHDA, CDR2 SQIVND (reference sequence). The CDR3 length is 15 residues. CDR3 coding DNA: TGTGCCAGTAATTGGCGGGAGGATAGCAATCAGCCCCAGCATTTT. It codes for CASNWREDSNQPQHF.

J is TRBJ2-3 and V is TRBV20-1, with D unresolved. Germline V gene data show CDR1 as DFQATT and CDR2 as SNEGSKA (reference sequence). Trimming removed 8 bases from V and 0 bases from J, with 12 bases in between. The CDR3 is made up of 13 amino acids. CDR3 region: CSPDHPSTDTQYF. The CDR3, as DNA: TGCAGTCCGGACCACCCGAGCACAGATACGCAGTATTTT.

The CDR3 DNA follows: TGTGCCAGCAGCTTAGATCCGGGAAGGGAGCAGTACTTC. It codes for CASSLDPGREQYF. J is TRBJ2-7 and V is TRBV7-8; a possible D gene is TRBD2 (5 bases). Germline V gives CDR1 SGHVS, CDR2 FQNEAQ. The V end was cut by 1 base, the J end by 7 bases, with 11 bases between. This CDR3 spans 13 amino acids.

This clonotype was found many times. The gene calls are TRBV11-2 and TRBJ2-7; D uncertain. Germline V gives CDR1 SGHAT, CDR2 FQNNGV. CDR3 length: 14 residues. Trimming cost V 5 bases and J 2 bases, with 13 bases left between them. The CDR3 DNA reads TGTGCCAGCAGCCCCCCCAAGCGACCCTACGAGCAGTACTTC. It yields the protein CASSPPKRPYEQYF.

This clonotype was detected a few times. V usage is TRBV11-3 and J usage is TRBJ2-2; D call uncertain. There are 12 residues in the CDR3. V lost 5 bases to trimming and J lost 6 bases, with 7 bases between them. In germline, CDR1 is SGHNT, CDR2 YENEEA. This CDR3 reads CASSPRSGELFF. The CDR3 coding sequence is TGTGCCAGCAGCCCCCGTTCCGGGGAGCTGTTTTTT. Supplemented by reference TRBV11-3 and TRBJ2-2, the full variable domain reads EAGVVQSPRYKIIEKKQPVAFWCNPISGHNTLYWYLQNLGQGPELLIRYENEEAVDDSQLPKDRFSAERLKGVDSTLKIQPAELGDSAVYLCASSPRSGELFFGEGSRLTVL.

This clonotype has more than one count but fewer than ten. V gene TRBV5-1 combines with J gene TRBJ2-1, with D maybe TRBD2 (6 bases). The CDR3 runs 15 residues. V lost 2 bases, J lost 4 bases, and 13 bases lay in between. Germline lookup yields CDR1 SGHRS and CDR2 YFSETQ. CDR3: CASSLAGGDYNEQFF. The CDR3, as DNA: TGCGCCAGCAGCTTAGCCGGCGGGGATTACAATGAGCAGTTCTTC.